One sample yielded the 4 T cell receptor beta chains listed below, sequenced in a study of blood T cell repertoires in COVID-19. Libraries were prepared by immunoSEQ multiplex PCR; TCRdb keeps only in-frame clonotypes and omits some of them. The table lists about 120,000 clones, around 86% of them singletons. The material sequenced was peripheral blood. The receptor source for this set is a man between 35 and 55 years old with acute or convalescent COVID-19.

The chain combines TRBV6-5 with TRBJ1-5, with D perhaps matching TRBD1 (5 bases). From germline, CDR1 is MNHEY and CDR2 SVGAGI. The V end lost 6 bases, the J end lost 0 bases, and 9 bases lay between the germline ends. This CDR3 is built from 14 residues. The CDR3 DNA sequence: TGTGCCAGCAGGGGGACTCCTAGCAATCAGCCCCAGCATTTT. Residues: CASRGTPSNQPQHF.

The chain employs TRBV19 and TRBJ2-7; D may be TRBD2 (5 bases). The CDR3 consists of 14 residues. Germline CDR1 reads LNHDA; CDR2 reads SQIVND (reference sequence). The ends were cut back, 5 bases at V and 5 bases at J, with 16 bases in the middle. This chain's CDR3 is CASSHPGVFNEQYF. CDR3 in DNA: TGTGCCAGTAGTCATCCCGGGGTATTCAACGAGCAGTACTTC.

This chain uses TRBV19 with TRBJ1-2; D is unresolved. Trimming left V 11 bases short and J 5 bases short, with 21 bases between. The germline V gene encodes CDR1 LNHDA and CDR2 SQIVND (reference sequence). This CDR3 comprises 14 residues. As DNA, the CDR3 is TGTGCCTCTCACGGGGAAGGAGGTGGTTATGGCTACACCTTC. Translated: CASHGEGGGYGYTF.

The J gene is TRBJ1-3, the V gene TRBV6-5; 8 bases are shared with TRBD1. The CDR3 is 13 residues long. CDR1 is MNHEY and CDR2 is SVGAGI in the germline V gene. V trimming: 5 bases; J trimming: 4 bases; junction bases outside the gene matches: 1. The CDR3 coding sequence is TGTGCCAGCAGTCGGACAGGGGGAAACACCATATATTTT. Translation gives CASSRTGGNTIYF.